The 19 T cell receptor beta chains presented below share a single source sample, sequenced in a study of blood T cell repertoires in COVID-19. Assay used: immunoSEQ multiplex PCR; TCRdb lists only in-frame clones, some missing. The data show approximately 290,000 clones, approximately 83% seen once. The sequenced sample consisted of PBMCs or T cells enriched from blood (not recorded which). These receptors all stem from a woman aged 30 to 39 who had recovered from COVID-19.

This clone is a singleton in its sample. The chain is built from TRBV28 and TRBJ1-5; the match to TRBD1 covers 7 bases. Trimming cost V 6 bases and J 3 bases; bases outside gene matches: 5. Per germline, CDR1 MDHEN and CDR2 SYDVKM. The CDR3 covers 14 residues. The CDR3 DNA follows: TGTGCCAGCAGGTTAGGGACAGCCAATCAGCCCCAGCATTTT. Encoded protein: CASRLGTANQPQHF.

The chain carries TRBV5-1 and TRBJ1-6, with D maybe TRBD1 (5 bases). The CDR3 is 14 residues long. The germline V gene has CDR1 SGHRS and CDR2 YFSETQ. The V gene lost 3 bases and the J gene lost 7 bases, with 11 bases spanning the gap. CDR3 in amino acids: CASSSGMQNSPLHF. The CDR3 DNA follows: TGCGCCAGCAGCTCAGGGATGCAAAATTCACCCCTCCACTTT.

The chain uses TRBV5-1 and TRBJ2-1; D possibly corresponds to TRBD2 (6 bases). Trimming pared 3 bases from V and 0 bases from J, leaving 10 bases between. Germline lookup yields CDR1 SGHRS and CDR2 YFSETQ. This CDR3 region has 15 residues. The CDR3 reads CASSSTSSSYNEQFF. CDR3 nucleotides: TGCGCCAGCAGCTCTACTAGCAGCTCCTACAATGAGCAGTTCTTC.

The chain carries TRBV6-5 and TRBJ1-1; no clear D gene. Germline loops: CDR1 MNHEY, CDR2 SVGAGI. This CDR3 has 15 residues. V dropped 0 bases and J dropped 1 base, with 9 bases sitting between them. The CDR3 is CASSYSTRPNTEAFF. The DNA for the CDR3 is TGTGCCAGCAGTTACTCGACTCGACCGAACACTGAAGCTTTCTTT.

This chain uses TRBV4-1 with TRBJ2-2, with D possibly TRBD2 on 6 matching bases. CDR1 is MGHRA and CDR2 is YSYEKL in the germline V gene. The V gene lost 4 bases and the J gene lost 5 bases, with 17 bases spanning the gap. CDR3 length: 16 residues. The CDR3 region is CASSLKRGRGTGELFF. Here the CDR3 DNA reads TGCGCCAGCAGCCTAAAAAGGGGACGGGGGACCGGGGAGCTGTTTTTT.

The genes are TRBV27 and TRBJ2-3; 8 bases align to TRBD2. J gave up 4 bases and V 4 bases, and 7 bases lay outside the gene matches. This CDR3 is built from 15 residues. The germline CDR1 and CDR2 sequences are MNHEY and SMNVEV (reference sequence). For the CDR3, the DNA is TGTGCCAGCAGTTCCCGGACTAGCTCGTCAGATACGCAGTATTTT. Residues: CASSSRTSSSDTQYF.

This sequence joins TRBV11-2 and TRBJ1-1; 9 bases fit TRBD1. The CDR3 sequence is 15 residues long. V shed 6 bases and J 0 bases; nucleotides not matched to a gene: 5. CDR1 and CDR2 (germline): SGHAT, FQNNGV. CDR3 region: CASRTGGPLNTEAFF. The CDR3 DNA sequence: TGTGCCAGCAGAACAGGGGGCCCCCTGAACACTGAAGCTTTCTTT.

The V gene is TRBV28, the J gene TRBJ2-1; no firm D call. V lost 2 bases and J lost 6, with 5 bases in between. CDR3 length: 12 amino acids. Germline loops: CDR1 MDHEN, CDR2 SYDVKM. The CDR3 nucleotides are TGTGCCAGCAGTTTAATGAGCAATGAGCAGTTCTTC. Its translation is CASSLMSNEQFF.

V gene TRBV12-3 or TRBV12-4 combines with J gene TRBJ1-1, with TRBD1 matching over 9 bases. The CDR3 spans 12 residues. V lost 7 bases and J lost 4; bases outside the gene matches: 1. CDR3 coding DNA: TGTGCCAGCAACAGGGGGCCCACTGAAGCTTTCTTT. This translates into CASNRGPTEAFF.

The V gene is TRBV29-1, the J gene TRBJ2-5; possibly TRBD2 for D (5 bases). The length of the CDR3 is 17 residues. Trimming took off 0 bases at V and 5 bases at J, with 22 bases between the two ends. Looked up from germline, CDR1 is SQVTM and CDR2 is ANQGSEA. The CDR3: CSVEDPSGNAGWETQYF. The CDR3 nucleotides read TGCAGCGTTGAAGATCCCTCTGGAAACGCGGGTTGGGAGACCCAGTACTTC.

V gene TRBV7-9 combines with J gene TRBJ1-1, with a weak D call TRBD1 (5 bases). The V end was cut by 0 bases, the J end by 11 bases, with 16 bases between. CDR3 length: 14 residues. CDR1 SEHNR and CDR2 FQNEAQ come from the germline V gene (reference sequence). CDR3 DNA sequence: TGTGCCAGCAGCTTAGCAGGGGTGGAGGGGCGGGCTTTCTTT. Encoded protein: CASSLAGVEGRAFF.

This sequence joins TRBV9 and TRBJ2-3, with unresolved D. The ends were cut back, 6 bases at V and 3 bases at J, with 11 bases in the middle. This CDR3 comprises 13 residues. Per the germline V gene, CDR1 is SGDLS and CDR2 is YYNGEE. The CDR3 region is CASNPVLTDTQYF. The CDR3 DNA sequence: TGTGCCAGCAATCCGGTTCTTACAGATACGCAGTATTTT.

V and J are TRBV28 and TRBJ2-7; D gene ambiguous. The germline gives CDR1 MDHEN, CDR2 SYDVKM. V lost 3 bases and J 3 bases, leaving 3 bases between the germline ends. The CDR3 has 11 amino acids. The CDR3 DNA follows: TGTGCCAGCAGTTTTAACTACGAGCAGTACTTC. This gives the protein CASSFNYEQYF.

The chain joins TRBV5-1 to TRBJ1-1; 11 bases are shared with TRBD1. The length of the CDR3 is 16 residues. The germline V gene encodes CDR1 SGHRS and CDR2 YFSETQ. The ends lost 4 bases at V and 5 bases at J; junction bases unmatched: 10. CDR3 protein: CASSLGQGALKTEAFF. CDR3 DNA: TGCGCCAGCAGCCTCGGACAGGGGGCGCTTAAAACTGAAGCTTTCTTT.

The chain uses TRBV5-6 and TRBJ1-4; D not certain. The germline V gene has CDR1 SGHDT and CDR2 YYEEEE. Trimming cost V 3 bases and J 3 bases, with 9 bases left between them. The CDR3 has 14 amino acids. The CDR3: CASSSRRANEKLFF. The CDR3 nucleotides read TGTGCCAGCAGCTCCAGGCGGGCTAATGAAAAACTGTTTTTT.

The chain links TRBV18 to TRBJ1-4; D ambiguous. CDR3 length: 13 residues. Per the germline V gene, CDR1 is KGHSH and CDR2 is LQKENI. V was shortened by 2 bases and J by 8 bases, with 9 bases between the two germline ends. CDR3 amino acids: CASSPVQVEKLFF. The CDR3 DNA reads TGTGCCAGCTCACCAGTACAAGTCGAAAAACTGTTTTTT.

The V gene is TRBV3-1 (or the pseudogene TRBV3-2), the J gene TRBJ2-7; 8 nucleotides match TRBD1. The CDR3 consists of 16 residues. Germline V gene data show CDR1 as LGHDT and CDR2 as YNNKEL (reference sequence). Trimming at V came to 4 bases and at J to 9 bases, leaving 17 bases not matched to a gene. The CDR3 loop is CASSLISGQVFPRQYF. The CDR3 coding sequence is TGTGCCAGCAGCCTCATTTCGGGACAGGTCTTCCCCCGGCAGTACTTC.

The rearrangement links TRBV4-1 to TRBJ2-2, with a weak D call TRBD1 (5 bases). The CDR3 is 14 amino acids. V was clipped by 3 bases and J by 7 bases, with 12 bases between them. Germline loops: CDR1 MGHRA, CDR2 YSYEKL. DNA of the CDR3: TGCGCCAGCAGCCAGCTCAGGGCGAACGGGGAGCTGTTTTTT. This codes for CASSQLRANGELFF.

This clone was found a few times. V is TRBV29-1 and J is TRBJ2-7; possibly TRBD1 for D (5 bases). With 6 bases removed from V and 4 bases from J, the gap between germline ends came to 16 bases. This CDR3 is built from 13 residues. Germline CDR1 and CDR2: SQVTM and ANQGSEA. CDR3 sequence (DNA): TGCAGCGTAACCCCCACAGGCCCGTACGAGCAGTACTTC. Translation: CSVTPTGPYEQYF.